This is a list of T cell receptor beta chains from one sample in a study of radiation and T cells in renal cell carcinoma. Assay used: immunoSEQ multiplex PCR; TCRdb lists only in-frame clones, some missing. Among about 170,000 clones, about 88% were seen once, and the ten largest hold about 11%. This sample comprised blood, obtained from a patient whose treatment included radiotherapy and nephrectomy. All receptors derive from a woman aged 45 to 65 with renal cell carcinoma. The CDR3 runs from the conserved cysteine through the conserved F or W. Each record gives: CDR3 DNA, CDR3 protein, J gene, V gene, D gene, clone size. A D gene is named only where the DNA matches it firmly. For some rows the clone size is stated as once, few or many, or as a class when expanded; others skip it.

DNA: TGTGCCAGCAGCCCAGCCGGGGGGGCTCCCTACGAGCAGTACTTC
CDR3: CASSPAGGAPYEQYF
J: TRBJ2-7
V: TRBV7-8
D: TRBD2
size: NA

DNA: TGTGCCAGCAGTGACTCGACAGGGGCAGATACGCAGTATTTT
CDR3: CASSDSTGADTQYF
J: TRBJ2-3
V: TRBV6-4
D: TRBD1
size: NA

DNA: TGTGCCAGCAGCCCTCGGGACTCCCTAGGGTATGGCTACACCTTC
CDR3: CASSPRDSLGYGYTF
J: TRBJ1-2
V: TRBV9
D: NA
size: few

DNA: TGTGCCAGTAGTACACAAGAGACCCAGTACTTC
CDR3: CASSTQETQYF
J: TRBJ2-5
V: TRBV19
D: NA
size: NA

DNA: TGTGCCAGTAGTGAACCGGGACAGGGGGCATTTGGCTACACCTTC
CDR3: CASSEPGQGAFGYTF
J: TRBJ1-2
V: TRBV19
D: TRBD1
size: NA

DNA: TGTGCCAGCAGCGCCAGGGTTAACTATGGCTACACCTTC
CDR3: CASSARVNYGYTF
J: TRBJ1-2
V: TRBV25-1
D: NA
size: NA

DNA: TGCGCCAGCAGCTCTAGCGGGACAGATACGCAGTATTTT
CDR3: CASSSSGTDTQYF
J: TRBJ2-3
V: TRBV5-1
D: TRBD2
size: NA

DNA: TGTGCCAGCAGCATGGACAGATTTAATTCACCCCTCCACTTT
CDR3: CASSMDRFNSPLHF
J: TRBJ1-6
V: TRBV5-4
D: NA
size: NA

DNA: TGTGCCAGCAGCTACAAGACAGGGGGAGATACGCAGTATTTT
CDR3: CASSYKTGGDTQYF
J: TRBJ2-3
V: TRBV5-6
D: TRBD1
size: NA

DNA: TGTGCCAGCAGCTCCGGGGGGGGCGGAACCTACGAGCAGTACTTC
CDR3: CASSSGGGGTYEQYF
J: TRBJ2-7
V: TRBV11-2
D: TRBD2
size: NA

DNA: TGTGCCAGCAGCTTGGCAGGGGGTCCCTACGAGCAGTACTTC
CDR3: CASSLAGGPYEQYF
J: TRBJ2-7
V: TRBV7-9
D: TRBD1
size: NA

DNA: TGTGCCAGTAGTATAGACGGCAGGGGTAGCACAGATACGCAGTATTTT
CDR3: CASSIDGRGSTDTQYF
J: TRBJ2-3
V: TRBV19
D: NA
size: NA

DNA: TGTGCCAGCAGCGTTTCTATTGGGGAATACACCATATATTTT
CDR3: CASSVSIGEYTIYF
J: TRBJ1-3
V: TRBV9
D: NA
size: NA

DNA: TGTGCCAGTTCCCGGGACAGAACTGAAGCTTTCTTT
CDR3: CASSRDRTEAFF
J: TRBJ1-1
V: TRBV2
D: TRBD1
size: few

DNA: TGTGCCAGCAGCTTTTCGACAGGGTATGGCGGGGAGCTGTTTTTT
CDR3: CASSFSTGYGGELFF
J: TRBJ2-2
V: TRBV7-2
D: TRBD1
size: NA

DNA: TGTGCCACCGCCCAGCGGGGGCAGGGGTTCTACGGCTACACCTTC
CDR3: CATAQRGQGFYGYTF
J: TRBJ1-2
V: TRBV6-1
D: NA
size: NA

DNA: TGTGCCAGCAGCCCAAAAAGCGGGAGCTCCTACAATGAGCAGTTCTTC
CDR3: CASSPKSGSSYNEQFF
J: TRBJ2-1
V: TRBV7-3
D: TRBD2
size: once

DNA: TGCAGCGCTCTGACACCTACCTACGAGCAGTACTTC
CDR3: CSALTPTYEQYF
J: TRBJ2-7
V: TRBV29-1
D: NA
size: NA

DNA: TGCGCCAGTCAGGGGGCTTACAATGAGCAGTTCTTC
CDR3: CASQGAYNEQFF
J: TRBJ2-1
V: TRBV5-1
D: TRBD1
size: NA

DNA: TGTGCCAGCTCACCCGGGGGCTCCTACAATGAGCAGTTCTTC
CDR3: CASSPGGSYNEQFF
J: TRBJ2-1
V: TRBV18
D: NA
size: NA

DNA: TGTGCCAGCAGCTTAGGGCACGCAGCTTTCTTT
CDR3: CASSLGHAAFF
J: TRBJ1-1
V: TRBV11-2
D: NA
size: few

DNA: TGTGCCAGCAGCTTAGGAGCGAATACAGATACGCAGTATTTT
CDR3: CASSLGANTDTQYF
J: TRBJ2-3
V: TRBV7-2
D: NA
size: NA

DNA: TGCGCCAGCAGCCAAGGCCCAGGGAACGAGCAGTACTTC
CDR3: CASSQGPGNEQYF
J: TRBJ2-7
V: TRBV4-3
D: NA
size: NA

DNA: TGTGCCAGCAGTGAAATGTTGGACGGTTTCAGCTCTGGAAACACCATATATTTT
CDR3: CASSEMLDGFSSGNTIYF
J: TRBJ1-3
V: TRBV6-1
D: NA
size: NA

DNA: TGTGCCAGCAGCTCAGGACTTAGCACAGATACGCAGTATTTT
CDR3: CASSSGLSTDTQYF
J: TRBJ2-3
V: TRBV5-5
D: NA
size: once

DNA: TGCGCCAGCAGTGAGGCGGGAAGGGGTGAGCAGTTCTTC
CDR3: CASSEAGRGEQFF
J: TRBJ2-1
V: TRBV10-1
D: NA
size: NA

DNA: TGTGCCAGCAGCCGGGGACAGGTCCGGAGCACAGATACGCAGTATTTT
CDR3: CASSRGQVRSTDTQYF
J: TRBJ2-3
V: TRBV13
D: TRBD1
size: NA

DNA: TGTGCCAGCAGCGTAGCTGGACAGGGCTATGGCTACACCTTC
CDR3: CASSVAGQGYGYTF
J: TRBJ1-2
V: TRBV9
D: TRBD1
size: NA

DNA: TGCGCCAGCAGCTTGGAGGGACAGCCCCAAGAGACCCAGTACTTC
CDR3: CASSLEGQPQETQYF
J: TRBJ2-5
V: TRBV5-1
D: TRBD1
size: NA

DNA: TGTGCCAGCAGTTACTCGAGGCAGACCTACGAGCAGTACTTC
CDR3: CASSYSRQTYEQYF
J: TRBJ2-7
V: TRBV6-5
D: NA
size: NA

DNA: TGTGCCAGCAGTGGACAGGGTGGTACTGAAGCTTTCTTT
CDR3: CASSGQGGTEAFF
J: TRBJ1-1
V: TRBV7-2
D: TRBD1
size: NA

DNA: TGTGCCAGCAGTGAAGCCGAGGGCGGCTATGGCTACACCTTC
CDR3: CASSEAEGGYGYTF
J: TRBJ1-2
V: TRBV2
D: NA
size: NA

DNA: TGTGCCAGCAGCTTGGACAGGGGGTACGAGCAGTACTTC
CDR3: CASSLDRGYEQYF
J: TRBJ2-7
V: TRBV13
D: TRBD1
size: once

DNA: TGTGCCAGCAAGGTACAGGGGACCATGAACACTGAAGCTTTCTTT
CDR3: CASKVQGTMNTEAFF
J: TRBJ1-1
V: TRBV2
D: TRBD1
size: NA

DNA: TGTGCCAGCAGCTTAGATCCCGGGAGCTCCTACAATGAGCAGTTCTTC
CDR3: CASSLDPGSSYNEQFF
J: TRBJ2-1
V: TRBV7-2
D: NA
size: NA

DNA: TGTGCCAGCAGTGAAGCCGTCGTAGCGGGGGGGAAGCAGTTCTTC
CDR3: CASSEAVVAGGKQFF
J: TRBJ2-1
V: TRBV6-1
D: TRBD2
size: once

DNA: TGTGCCTGGAGTGTAGGGGCAGCCCCAGATACGCAGTATTTT
CDR3: CAWSVGAAPDTQYF
J: TRBJ2-3
V: TRBV30
D: NA
size: few

DNA: TGTGCCACCAGCAGAGATGAGGGGGGTCGCGGCTACACCTTC
CDR3: CATSRDEGGRGYTF
J: TRBJ1-2
V: TRBV15
D: NA
size: NA

DNA: TGTGCCAGCAGCTCAACTCGGACAGCCCAAGAGACCCAGTACTTC
CDR3: CASSSTRTAQETQYF
J: TRBJ2-5
V: TRBV7-9
D: NA
size: NA

DNA: TGCAGCGTTTCAGACAGGGAAGTTGGCTACACCTTC
CDR3: CSVSDREVGYTF
J: TRBJ1-2
V: TRBV29-1
D: TRBD1
size: NA

DNA: TGTGCCAGTAGTGGGGTTGTTGGTACTGAAGCTTTCTTT
CDR3: CASSGVVGTEAFF
J: TRBJ1-1
V: TRBV19
D: NA
size: NA

DNA: TGTGCCAGCAGTTACTCGATAAGTGGCGGGGAGCTGTTTTTT
CDR3: CASSYSISGGELFF
J: TRBJ2-2
V: TRBV6-5
D: NA
size: NA

DNA: TGCGCCAGCAGCCCTAAGGGTACTAACTATGGCTACACCTTC
CDR3: CASSPKGTNYGYTF
J: TRBJ1-2
V: TRBV4-1
D: NA
size: NA